A selection of T cell receptor beta chains follows, all from one sample in a study of circulating and synovial CD4+ cells in juvenile arthritis. Sequenced by immunoSEQ multiplex PCR; TCRdb stores in-frame clones only, minus some. The data show 30,000 to 40,000 clones, with about 95% seen just once and approximately 0.19% held by the top ten. Sequencing input: CD4+ T cells from blood. Receptor source: a human donor with juvenile idiopathic arthritis. Each CDR3 is given with its conserved first and last residue.

v_call | cdr3_aa
TRBV19 | CASSPADRTNTGELFF
TRBV27 | CASSPRGQATNEKLFF
TRBV5-6 | CASSLRVRGNNSPLHF
TRBV25-1 | CASSAAGYGYTF
TRBV30 | CAWTVGTANTEAFF
TRBV10-3 | CAISDTDSGYGYTF
TRBV28 | CASSSPQGRPQYF
TRBV7-9 | CASSSMDSAKGYTF
TRBV9 | CASSVGRGAGFEQFF
TRBV5-6 | CASSPMAGTIDTQYF
TRBV9 | CASSVGRSQETQYF
TRBV5-4 | CASSLAVGSGSYEQYF
TRBV7-9 | CASSLDGGTYEQYF
TRBV6-6 | CASSFQENTEAFF
TRBV28 | CASSYRDRGQETQYF
TRBV19 | CASSLEGQGRGQYF
TRBV5-6 | CASSLYGVRGGTEAFF
TRBV29-1 | CSVVVSTGGYTF
TRBV5-6 | CASSSVGTGVIYGYTF
TRBV6-5 | CASSYDGLEGYTF
TRBV7-2 | CASSLRVTEAFF
TRBV4-2 | CASSQAGVTGELFF
TRBV6-5 | CASSQDRSYGYTF
TRBV6-1 | CASGAGGKGYEQYF
TRBV19 | CASSPRVFYEQYF
TRBV5-1 | CASSPFGQDNEKLFF
TRBV7-3 | CASSPSRGSSNYGYTF
TRBV5-1 | CASSLLRLAGVEETQYF
TRBV19 | CASKFLGDNEQFF
TRBV30 | CAWSVRTGWVRAFF
TRBV19 | CASSFGDRPSSYEQYF
TRBV4-1 | CASSPGLAGASINTDTQYF
TRBV30 | CAWSGKGDRPMNTEAFF
TRBV19 | CASSRQGRNQPQHF
TRBV5-4 | CASSLRDTLNYGYTF
TRBV5-1 | CASNGGRGTDTQYF
TRBV27 | CASSFRRGANGHEQYF
TRBV28 | CASSLGSSGGYEQYF
TRBV7-9 | CASSQTDTQYF
TRBV30 | CAILMGTGAEAFF
TRBV5-1 | CASSLVGLAGDNEQFF
TRBV6-5 | CASSFSTGTSEAFF
TRBV2 | CASSEAEYLEAFF
TRBV5-4 | CASSHPRDPSPLHF
TRBV11-2 | CASSLGRGLGRSGNTIYF
TRBV7-2 | CASNFGRGEFSPNQPQHF
TRBV9 | CASSGHGLDSYNEQFF
TRBV2 | CASSEQPGQGALQYF
TRBV29-1 | CSVAGTGRPFGYTF
TRBV7-2 | CASSSDGTGAYEQYF
TRBV5-1 | CASSLAGAPYGQYF